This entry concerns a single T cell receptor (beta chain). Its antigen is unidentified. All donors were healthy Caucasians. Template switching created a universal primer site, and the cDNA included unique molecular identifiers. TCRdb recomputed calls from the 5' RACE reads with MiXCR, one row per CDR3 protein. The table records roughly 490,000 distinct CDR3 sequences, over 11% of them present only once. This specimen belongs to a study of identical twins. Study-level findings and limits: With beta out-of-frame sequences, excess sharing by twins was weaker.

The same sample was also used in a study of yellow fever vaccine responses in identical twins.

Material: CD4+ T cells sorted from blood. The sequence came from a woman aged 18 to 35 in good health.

Here the CDR3 reads CASRQDRAPNQPQHF. In nucleotides, the CDR3 is TGTGCCAGCCGTCAGGACAGGGCGCCCAATCAGCCCCAGCATTTT. V is TRBV2 and J is TRBJ1-5; 8 bases align to TRBD1. V shed 8 bases, J shed 3 bases, and the junction held 9 bases outside the gene matches. This CDR3 comprises 15 residues. The germline CDR1 and CDR2 sequences are SNHLY and FYNNEI. The whole variable domain, remainder taken from reference TRBV2 and TRBJ1-5, is EPEVTQTPSHQVTQMGQEVILRCVPISNHLYFYWYRQILGQKVEFLVSFYNNEISEKSEIFDDQFSVERPDGSNFTLKIRSTKLEDSAMYFCASRQDRAPNQPQHFGDGTRLSIL.